This TCR beta chain was captured in a study of CD8+CD57+ T cells in acquired aplastic anemia. Study-wide findings and caveats: Patients and controls shared 25 to 30 CD8+ CDR3 sequences, which appeared highly expressed in patients and within their immunodominant clones. In patients, CD8+CD57+ cells had lower diversity than total CD4+ and CD8+ pools.

CDR1 is MNHNS and CDR2 is SASEGT in the germline V gene. The length of the CDR3 is 15 residues. With V trimmed by 8 bases and J by 11 bases, 16 bases remained unmatched. Genomic DNA served as template for TCR beta VDJ and CDR3 profiling. TCRdb passed the reads through MiXCR, listing each CDR3 protein once. This sample has around 19,000 distinct CDR3 sequences, with under 40% found just once. Turning to this clonotype: The antigen is undetermined.

Patients picked for sequencing had shown CD8+CD57+ cell expansion detected by flow cytometry. Researchers also sequenced CD8+CD57+ effector memory cells taken from about 15% of the 12 patients. Researchers bead-enriched CD8+CD57+ cells and obtained a mean 1.6 ug DNA. The sequenced sample was CD8+CD57+ T cells sorted from PBMCs. Subset noted: bead-enriched CD8+CD57+ effector memory T cells from SAA patients. This clonotype was obtained from a human donor with aplastic anemia. V is TRBV6-1 and J is TRBJ1-5; 9 bases match TRBD1. The CDR3 is CASGDTGTGSWSQHF. CDR3 sequence (DNA): TGTGCCAGCGGCGATACCGGGACAGGGAGTTGGTCCCAGCATTTT.